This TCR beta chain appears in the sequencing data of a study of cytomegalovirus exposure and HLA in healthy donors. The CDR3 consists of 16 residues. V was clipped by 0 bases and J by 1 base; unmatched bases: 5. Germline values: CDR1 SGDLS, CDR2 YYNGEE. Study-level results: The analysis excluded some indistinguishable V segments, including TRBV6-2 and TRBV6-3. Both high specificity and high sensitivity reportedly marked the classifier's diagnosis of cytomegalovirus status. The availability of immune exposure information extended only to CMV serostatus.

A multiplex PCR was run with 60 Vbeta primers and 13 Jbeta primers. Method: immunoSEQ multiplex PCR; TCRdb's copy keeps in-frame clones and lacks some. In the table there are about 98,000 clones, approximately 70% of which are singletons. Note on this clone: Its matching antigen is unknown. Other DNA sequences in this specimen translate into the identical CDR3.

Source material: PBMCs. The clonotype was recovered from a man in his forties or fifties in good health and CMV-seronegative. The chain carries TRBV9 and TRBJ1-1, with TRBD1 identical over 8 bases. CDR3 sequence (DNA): TGTGCCAGCAGCGTAGGGCAGGGGGCAGCGAACACTGAAGCTTTCTTT. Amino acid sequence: CASSVGQGAANTEAFF.